This passage covers 11 T cell receptor beta chains from one sample sequenced in a study of T cell repertoires in ileal Crohn's disease. Specified time point: neoterminal ileum biopsy at postoperative endoscopy, about 6 months after surgery. TCRdb keeps only in-frame clones here, not all; method: immunoSEQ multiplex PCR. The table has 55,000 to 65,000 clones, about 89% seen once. Sequencing was done on a sample of ileal tissue. The receptor source for this set is an adult with Crohn's disease.

The V gene is TRBV29-1, the J gene TRBJ2-7; 7 bases are a match to TRBD1. The junction had 11 bases not matched to a gene; V was cut back by 7 bases and J by 8 bases. Germline CDR1 and CDR2: SQVTM and ANQGSEA. The CDR3 consists of 12 residues. The CDR3, as DNA: TGCAGCGCCGGGACAGATATTCAGAAGCAGTACTTC. Residues: CSAGTDIQKQYF.

The chain carries TRBV6-4 and TRBJ1-2; TRBD1 matches at 7 bases. Germline CDR1 reads MRHNA; CDR2 reads SNTAGT. The CDR3 length is 12 residues. V gave up 5 bases and J gave up 7 bases; unmatched junction bases: 4. In DNA form, the CDR3 reads TGTGCCAGCAGTAACAGGGGTGTTGGCTACACCTTC. Protein product: CASSNRGVGYTF.

The chain is built from TRBV19 and TRBJ1-2; no firm D call. The CDR3 extends over 12 amino acids. Trimming shortened V by 6 bases and J by 4 bases, and 9 bases separated the two germline ends. Germline CDR1 reads LNHDA; CDR2 reads SQIVND (reference sequence). CDR3 sequence reads: CASSPGPYGYTF. Here the CDR3 DNA reads TGTGCCAGTAGCCCAGGTCCCTATGGCTACACCTTC.

The rearrangement joins TRBV6-6 to TRBJ2-2; D may be TRBD2 (5 bases). The CDR3 consists of 16 residues. Looked up from germline, CDR1 is MNHNY and CDR2 is SVGAGI (reference sequence). V was clipped by 2 bases and J by 4 bases, with 14 bases between them. The CDR3 loop is CASSYEGRVGTGELFF. The CDR3 nucleotides read TGTGCCAGCAGTTACGAGGGTAGGGTCGGCACCGGGGAGCTGTTTTTT.

The chain carries TRBV7-9 and TRBJ2-1; 7 positions match TRBD1. The CDR3 runs 14 residues. J was trimmed by 5 bases and V by 5 bases; bases with no gene match: 6. The germline gives CDR1 SEHNR, CDR2 FQNEAQ (reference sequence). CDR3 nucleotide sequence: TGTGCCAGCAGCCAGCGCCAGGGGGACAATGAGCAGTTCTTC. This translates into CASSQRQGDNEQFF.

The V and J genes are TRBV13 and TRBJ2-1; D may be TRBD2 (6 bases). Germline loops: CDR1 PRHDT, CDR2 FYEKMQ (reference sequence). The CDR3 is made up of 13 amino acids. V gave up 5 bases and J gave up 9 bases, with 14 bases separating them. As DNA, the CDR3 is TGTGCCAGCAGCAAAAGGACTAAGGGTGAGCAGTTCTTC. Its translation: CASSKRTKGEQFF.

The V gene is TRBV6-1, the J gene TRBJ1-1; D remains ambiguous. CDR1 is MNHNS and CDR2 is SASEGT in the germline V gene. This CDR3 region has 11 residues. V lost 8 bases to trimming and J lost 4 bases, with 8 bases between them. The CDR3 coding sequence is TGTGCCAGCCGATTCGGCACTGAAGCTTTCTTT. Its translation: CASRFGTEAFF.

This clone has just one count. CDR3 nucleotides: TGCGCCAGCAGCTTGGGAGACAGGGAGGAGAGAGAGACCCAGTACTTC. Its translation: CASSLGDREERETQYF. The chain carries TRBV5-1 and TRBJ2-5, with a tentative D call TRBD1 (7 bases). V shed 0 bases and J shed 4 bases, with 16 bases lying between them. This CDR3 comprises 16 residues. Germline lookup yields CDR1 SGHRS and CDR2 YFSETQ.

The chain couples TRBV7-6 to TRBJ1-3; perhaps TRBD1 as D (6 bases). Germline CDR1 SGHVS, CDR2 FNYEAQ. Trimming cost V 0 bases and J 1 base, with 10 bases left between them. There are 16 residues in the CDR3. The CDR3 spells CASSLARGRSGNTIYF. The CDR3 nucleotides read TGTGCCAGCAGCTTAGCGCGGGGGCGGTCTGGAAACACCATATATTTT.

The sample holds one count of this clone. J is TRBJ2-1 and V is TRBV28, with 7 bases matching TRBD1. V was clipped by 8 bases and J by 5 bases; unmatched bases: 15. CDR1 and CDR2 from the germline V gene are MDHEN and SYDVKM. The CDR3 length is 16 residues. In DNA form, the CDR3 reads TGTGCCAGCGGAAATCCGGGACAGATATCCCACAATGAGCAGTTCTTC. Protein: CASGNPGQISHNEQFF. The full variable domain, completed using reference TRBV28 and TRBJ2-1, is DVKVTQSSRYLVKRTGEKVFLECVQDMDHENMFWYRQDPGLGLRLIYFSYDVKMKEKGDIPEGYSVSREKKERFSLILESASTNQTSMYLCASGNPGQISHNEQFFGPGTRLTVL.

This clone was detected once. The gene calls are TRBV5-5 and TRBJ1-2; D is ambiguous. The germline gives CDR1 SGHKS, CDR2 YYEKEE (reference sequence). This CDR3 has 16 residues. With 0 bases removed from V and 6 bases from J, the gap between germline ends came to 18 bases. CDR3 in DNA: TGTGCCAGCAGCTTGGCCGTATTCGAGGTAGCGGATGGCTACACCTTC. Encoded protein: CASSLAVFEVADGYTF.